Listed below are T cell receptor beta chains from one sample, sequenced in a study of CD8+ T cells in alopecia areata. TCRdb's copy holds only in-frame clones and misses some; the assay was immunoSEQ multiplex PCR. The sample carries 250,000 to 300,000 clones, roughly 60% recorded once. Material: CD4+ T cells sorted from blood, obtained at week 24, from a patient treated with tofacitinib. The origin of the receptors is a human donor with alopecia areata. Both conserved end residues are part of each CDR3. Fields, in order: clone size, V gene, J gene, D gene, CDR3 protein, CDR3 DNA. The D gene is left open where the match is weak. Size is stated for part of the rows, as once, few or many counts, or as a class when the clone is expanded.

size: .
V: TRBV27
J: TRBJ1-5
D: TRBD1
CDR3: CASSLVYTLGGKPQHF
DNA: TGTGCCAGCAGTCTCGTTTATACCCTAGGGGGCAAGCCCCAGCATTTT

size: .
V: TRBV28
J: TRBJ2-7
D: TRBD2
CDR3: CASTAGGAHEQYF
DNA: TGTGCCAGCACCGCGGGAGGGGCCCACGAGCAGTACTTC

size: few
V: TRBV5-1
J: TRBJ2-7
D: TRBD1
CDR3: CASSLALTGDEQYF
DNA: TGCGCCAGCAGCTTGGCCCTGACAGGGGACGAGCAGTACTTC

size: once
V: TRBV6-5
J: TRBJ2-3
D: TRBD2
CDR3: CASSATSGGTDTQYF
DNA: TGTGCCAGCAGCGCTACTAGCGGGGGCACAGATACGCAGTATTTT

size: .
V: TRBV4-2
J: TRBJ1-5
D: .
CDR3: CASSQDRVGGQPQHF
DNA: TGTGCCAGCAGCCAAGATCGCGTGGGGGGTCAGCCCCAGCATTTT

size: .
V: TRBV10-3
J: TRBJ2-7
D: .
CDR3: CAISEGGARYEQYF
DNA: TGTGCCATCAGTGAGGGGGGGGCTCGCTACGAGCAGTACTTC

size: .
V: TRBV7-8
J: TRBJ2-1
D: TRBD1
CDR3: CASRSGTAGHEQFF
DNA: TGTGCCAGCAGATCCGGGACAGCTGGGCATGAGCAGTTCTTC

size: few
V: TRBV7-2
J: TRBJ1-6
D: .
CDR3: CASSLGGEINSPLHF
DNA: TGTGCCAGCAGCTTAGGAGGTGAAATCAATTCACCCCTCCACTTT

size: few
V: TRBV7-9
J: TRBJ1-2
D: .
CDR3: CASSLLNQEAYGYTF
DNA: TGTGCCAGCAGCTTGCTGAATCAGGAGGCCTATGGCTACACCTTC

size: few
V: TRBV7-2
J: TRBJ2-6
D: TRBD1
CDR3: CASSLQGNGANVLTF
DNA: TGTGCCAGCAGCCTACAGGGGAATGGGGCCAACGTCCTGACTTTC

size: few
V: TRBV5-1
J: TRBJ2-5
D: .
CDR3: CASSSRAGETQYF
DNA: TGCGCCAGCAGCTCCAGGGCGGGAGAGACCCAGTACTTC

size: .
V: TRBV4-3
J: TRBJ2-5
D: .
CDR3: CASSPGLQETQYF
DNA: TGCGCCAGCAGCCCGGGGCTCCAAGAGACCCAGTACTTC

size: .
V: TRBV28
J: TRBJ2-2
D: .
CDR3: CASSSPRHPTGELFF
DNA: TGTGCCAGCAGTTCGCCTCGTCATCCCACCGGGGAGCTGTTTTTT

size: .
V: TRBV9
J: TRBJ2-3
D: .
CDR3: CASSVGEWATDTQYF
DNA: TGTGCCAGCAGCGTAGGGGAGTGGGCCACAGATACGCAGTATTTT

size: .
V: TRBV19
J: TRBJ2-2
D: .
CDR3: CASSKMSGGDTGELFF
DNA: TGTGCCAGTAGTAAGATGTCAGGAGGGGACACCGGGGAGCTGTTTTTT

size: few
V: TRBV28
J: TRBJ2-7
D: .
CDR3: CASSFGSVTYEQYF
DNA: TGTGCCAGCAGTTTTGGATCAGTTACCTACGAGCAGTACTTC

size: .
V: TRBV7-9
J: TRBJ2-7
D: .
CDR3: CASMFGGLYEQYF
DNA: TGTGCCAGCATGTTCGGGGGTCTGTACGAGCAGTACTTC

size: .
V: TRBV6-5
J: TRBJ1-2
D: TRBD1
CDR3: CASSSYQGANYGYTF
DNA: TGTGCCAGCAGTTCATATCAGGGGGCTAACTATGGCTACACCTTC

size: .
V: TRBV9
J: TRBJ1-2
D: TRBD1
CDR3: CASSVGQGAFGYTF
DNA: TGTGCCAGCAGCGTAGGACAGGGGGCGTTTGGCTACACCTTC

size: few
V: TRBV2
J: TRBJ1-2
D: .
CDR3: CASSEGGRGYGYTF
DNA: TGTGCCAGCAGTGAAGGGGGGCGCGGCTATGGCTACACCTTC

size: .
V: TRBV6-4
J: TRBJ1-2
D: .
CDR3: CASSDSAGVYGYTF
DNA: TGTGCCAGCAGTGACAGTGCGGGGGTCTATGGCTACACCTTC

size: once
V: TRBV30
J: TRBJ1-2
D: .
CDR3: CAWSVQFQDPYGYTF
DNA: TGTGCCTGGAGTGTACAGTTTCAGGACCCCTATGGCTACACCTTC

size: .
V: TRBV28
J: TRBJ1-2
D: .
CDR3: CASSVQQGFYGYTF
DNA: TGTGCCAGCAGTGTCCAACAAGGGTTCTATGGCTACACCTTC

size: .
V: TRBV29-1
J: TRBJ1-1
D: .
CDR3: CSVETGANTEAFF
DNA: TGCAGCGTTGAAACAGGTGCAAACACTGAAGCTTTCTTT